This T cell receptor beta chain was retrieved from a study of T-cell reconstitution after alpha-beta-depleted transplantation in children. This CDR3 has 15 amino acids. V dropped 1 base and J dropped 5 bases, with 14 bases sitting between them. Germline CDR1 and CDR2: LGHNA and YNFKEQ. Construction of the TCRbeta library involved unique molecular identifiers. MiXCR, run by TCRdb on the PCR reads, gives a single entry per CDR3 protein. The sample shows 200,000 to 300,000 distinct CDR3 sequences, more than 10% of them seen only once. This clonotype was seen ten or more times. The sequencing used PBMCs from the stem cell graft donor, collected from the stem cell graft. This sequence originates from a human donor who donated a stem cell graft to a child with acute lymphoblastic leukemia. V and J are TRBV4-2 and TRBJ2-5, with D possibly matching TRBD2 (7 bases). Here the CDR3 reads CASSQGGGGLETQYF. The CDR3 DNA is TGTGCCAGCAGCCAAGGGGGGGGCGGATTGGAGACCCAGTACTTC.